This T cell receptor beta chain was found in a study of T cell responses to AZD1222 COVID-19 vaccine. Across the whole study: Second-dose intervals of approximately 4 or approximately 12 weeks were pooled. Study outcomes and limitations: At baseline, seropositivity was found in only a handful of AZD1222 recipients. Nearly half of spike-specific TCRs reportedly go after variant regions that carry no mutations. Females outnumbered males among donors, who were mostly white British; clonal diversity was possibly underestimated.

To note about this clone: Its antigen is undetermined.

Profiling relied on immunoSEQ multiplex PCR, and the TCRdb table lists in-frame clones only, not all of them. The sample has around 52,000 clones, 86% seen once; the top ten hold about a sixth. Germline CDR1 reads SGHVS; CDR2 reads FNYEAQ. Between the trimmed V and J ends, which lost 0 bases and 0 bases, there was a span of 9 bases. This CDR3 contains 15 residues. The sequencing here drew on peripheral blood, taken on day 0 of AZD1222 vaccination. This rearrangement joins TRBV7-6 to TRBJ2-7, with a tentative D call TRBD2 (5 bases). The receptor was isolated from an adult in good health. The CDR3 DNA reads TGTGCCAGCAGCTTAGCCCGGGGTAGCTCCTACGAGCAGTACTTC. Protein: CASSLARGSSYEQYF. The variable domain in full, completed from reference TRBV7-6 and TRBJ2-7, reads GAGVSQSPRYKVTKRGQDVALRCDPISGHVSLYWYRQALGQGPEFLTYFNYEAQQDKSGLPNDRFSAERPEGSISTLTIQRTEQRDSAMYRCASSLARGSSYEQYFGPGTRLTVT.